One TCR beta chain is described in this entry. Its antigen is not known. According to the study, genomic DNA was the template for TCR beta VDJ and CDR3 profiling. Via MiXCR, TCRdb re-called the reads, giving one row per CDR3 protein. The profile shows a few hundred thousand distinct CDR3 sequences, around 33% of them singletons. All patients picked for sequencing had shown, by flow cytometry, an expansion of CD8+CD57+ cells. The data derive from a study of CD8+CD57+ T cells in acquired aplastic anemia. Study-level results: Patients versus controls showed no significant CD8+ Simpson's diversity difference.

The germline gives CDR1 SQVTM, CDR2 ANQGSEA. Trimming removed 2 bases at V and 7 bases at J, with 5 bases between. The CDR3 is 10 residues long. Sequencing was performed on sorted CD4+, CD8+, or CD8+CD57+ T cells (not recorded which) from PBMCs. V is TRBV29-1 and J is TRBJ2-5; D perhaps matches TRBD2 (5 bases). This sequence originates from a human donor with aplastic anemia. The CDR3: CSVESGTQYF. As DNA, the CDR3 is TGCAGCGTTGAAAGCGGGACCCAGTACTTC.